The T cell receptor (beta chain) under discussion was sequenced for a study of blood T cell repertoires in COVID-19. Some clones are missing from TCRdb's copy, which holds only in-frame ones; the method was immunoSEQ multiplex PCR. The profile shows 250,000 or so clones, roughly 86% of them singletons. The CDR3 sequence is 18 residues long. Germline CDR1 SGHNT, CDR2 YYREEE (reference sequence). V was trimmed by 0 bases and J by 6 bases, leaving 19 bases between them. The chain combines TRBV5-4 with TRBJ1-6; D remains ambiguous. The sequenced sample was peripheral blood. The receptor was derived from a man aged 40-49 years with active or convalescent COVID-19. This CDR3 is CASSLGGLGQNPNSPLHF. The CDR3, as DNA: TGTGCCAGCAGCTTGGGAGGGCTTGGCCAGAACCCTAATTCACCCCTCCACTTT.